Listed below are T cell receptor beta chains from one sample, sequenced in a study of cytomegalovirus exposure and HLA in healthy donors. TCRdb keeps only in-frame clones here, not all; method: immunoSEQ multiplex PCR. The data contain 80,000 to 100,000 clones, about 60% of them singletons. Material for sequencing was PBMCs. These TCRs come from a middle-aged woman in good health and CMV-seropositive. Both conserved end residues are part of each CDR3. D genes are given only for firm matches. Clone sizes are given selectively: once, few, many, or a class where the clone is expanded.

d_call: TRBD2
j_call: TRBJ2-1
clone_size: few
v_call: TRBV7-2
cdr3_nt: TGTGCCAGCAGCTTAGGACTAGCGAGCTCCAATGAGCAGTTCTTC
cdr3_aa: CASSLGLASSNEQFF

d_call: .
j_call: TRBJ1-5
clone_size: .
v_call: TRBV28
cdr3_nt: TGTGCCAGCAGCCCAGGGTTCAGGGGCAATCAGCCCCAGCATTTT
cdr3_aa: CASSPGFRGNQPQHF

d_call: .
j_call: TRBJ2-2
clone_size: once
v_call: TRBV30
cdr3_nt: TGTGCCTGTGCCCGGGGGGAGCTGTTTTTT
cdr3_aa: CACARGELFF

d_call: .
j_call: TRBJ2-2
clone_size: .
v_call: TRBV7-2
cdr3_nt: TGTGCCAGCAGCTTAAGACTCGGGGAGCTGTTTTTT
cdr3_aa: CASSLRLGELFF

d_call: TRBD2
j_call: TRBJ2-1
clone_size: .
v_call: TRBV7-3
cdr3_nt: TGTGCCAGCAGCTTAGTCGCTAGCGGAAGAGACTCCTACAATGAGCAGTTCTTC
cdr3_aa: CASSLVASGRDSYNEQFF

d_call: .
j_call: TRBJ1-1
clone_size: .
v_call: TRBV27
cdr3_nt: TGTGCCAGCAGTTCGGACTGGGGTGAAGCTTTCTTT
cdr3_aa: CASSSDWGEAFF

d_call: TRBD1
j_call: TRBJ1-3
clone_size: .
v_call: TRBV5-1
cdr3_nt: TGCGCCAGCAGCCCCCTATCACAGGGGGCGCCTGGAAACACCATATATTTT
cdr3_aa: CASSPLSQGAPGNTIYF

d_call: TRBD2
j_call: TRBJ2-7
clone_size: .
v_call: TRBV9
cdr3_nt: TGTGCCAGCAGCGTAGTAGCGGGAGGGCCCCAGTACTTC
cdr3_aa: CASSVVAGGPQYF

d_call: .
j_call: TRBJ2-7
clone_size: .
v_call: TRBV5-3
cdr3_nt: TGTGCCAGAAGCAGCCATCCCGGCGAGCAGTACTTC
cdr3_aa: CARSSHPGEQYF

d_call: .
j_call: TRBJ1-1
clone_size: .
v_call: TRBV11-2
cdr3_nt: TGTGCCAGCAGCCCCCGGCGGCAACAGAACACTGAAGCTTTCTTT
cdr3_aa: CASSPRRQQNTEAFF

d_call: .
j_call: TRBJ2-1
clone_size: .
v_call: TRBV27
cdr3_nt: TGTGCCAGCAGTCTCGGGGTTGAGCAGTTCTTC
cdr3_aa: CASSLGVEQFF

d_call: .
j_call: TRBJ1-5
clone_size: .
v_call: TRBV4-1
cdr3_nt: TGCGCCAGCAGCCAAGGCCTCTATAGCAATCAGCCCCAGCATTTT
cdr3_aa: CASSQGLYSNQPQHF

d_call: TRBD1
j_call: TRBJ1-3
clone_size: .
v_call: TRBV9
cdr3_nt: TGTGCCAGCAGGGGGGGACAGGAAGGCAACACCATATATTTT
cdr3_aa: CASRGGQEGNTIYF

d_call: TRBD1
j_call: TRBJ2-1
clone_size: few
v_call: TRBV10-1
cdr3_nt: TGCGCCAGCAGTGAGTCCATGACAGGGGAGCAGTTCTTC
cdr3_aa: CASSESMTGEQFF

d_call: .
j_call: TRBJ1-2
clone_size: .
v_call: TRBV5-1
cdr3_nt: TGCGCCAGCAGCTTGGCCGTCTCGAACTATGGCTACACCTTC
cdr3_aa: CASSLAVSNYGYTF

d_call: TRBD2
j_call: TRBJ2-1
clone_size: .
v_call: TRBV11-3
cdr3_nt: TGTGCCAGCAGCAACCTCCTAGCGGGTGAGGGGAATGAGCAGTTCTTC
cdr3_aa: CASSNLLAGEGNEQFF

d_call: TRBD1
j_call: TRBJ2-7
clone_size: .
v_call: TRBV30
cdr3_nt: TGTGCCTGGAGGCGTCGCCGGGCAGGGGGCGCAATATCCTACGAGCAGTACTTC
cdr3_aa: CAWRRRRAGGAISYEQYF

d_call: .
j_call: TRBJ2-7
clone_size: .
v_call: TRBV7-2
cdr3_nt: TGTGCCAGCAGCCGTCTGGGACTGGATGCCTACGAGCAGTACTTC
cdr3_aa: CASSRLGLDAYEQYF

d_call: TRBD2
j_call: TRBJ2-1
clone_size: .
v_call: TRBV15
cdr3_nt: TGTGCCACCAGCAGAGATCAGGGACTAGCTGGGGATGAGCAGTTCTTC
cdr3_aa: CATSRDQGLAGDEQFF

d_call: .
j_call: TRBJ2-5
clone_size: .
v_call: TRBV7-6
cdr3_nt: TGTGCCAGCAGCCCCCGGGGGGCGGGTGAGACCCAGTACTTC
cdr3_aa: CASSPRGAGETQYF

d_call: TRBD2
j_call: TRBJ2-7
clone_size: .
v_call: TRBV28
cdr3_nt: TGTGCCAGCAGTTTGGCGGGAGGGGGCGAGCAGTACTTC
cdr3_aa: CASSLAGGGEQYF

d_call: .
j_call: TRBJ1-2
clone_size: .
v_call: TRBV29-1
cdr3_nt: TGCAGCGAGTCCCGGGACACCTATGGCTACACCTTC
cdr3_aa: CSESRDTYGYTF

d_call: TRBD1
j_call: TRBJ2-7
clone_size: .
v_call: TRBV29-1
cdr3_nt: TGCAGCGTTGCTACGGGACAGACCTACGAGCAGTACTTC
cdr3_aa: CSVATGQTYEQYF

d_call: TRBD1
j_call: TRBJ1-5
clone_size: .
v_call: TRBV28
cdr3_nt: TGTGCCAGCAGTAAACGGGACAGTTACAATCAGCCCCAGCATTTT
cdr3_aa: CASSKRDSYNQPQHF

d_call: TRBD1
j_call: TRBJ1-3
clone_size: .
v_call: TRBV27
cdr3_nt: TGTGCCAGCCGAGCTCAGGGGGAGTACACCATATATTTT
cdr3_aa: CASRAQGEYTIYF

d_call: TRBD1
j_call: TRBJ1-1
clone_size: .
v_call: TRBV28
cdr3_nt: TGTGCCAGCAGTTCCGGACAGGGGCACACTGAAGCTTTCTTT
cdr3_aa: CASSSGQGHTEAFF

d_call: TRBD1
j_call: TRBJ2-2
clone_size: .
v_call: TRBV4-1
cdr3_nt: TGCGCCAGCAGCCTACAGGGGGGATCGAACACCGGGGAGCTGTTTTTT
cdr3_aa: CASSLQGGSNTGELFF

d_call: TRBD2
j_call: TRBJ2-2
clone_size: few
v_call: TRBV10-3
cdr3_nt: TGTGCCATTCCGACTAGCGCCGTTACGAACACCGGGGAGCTGTTTTTT
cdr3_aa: CAIPTSAVTNTGELFF

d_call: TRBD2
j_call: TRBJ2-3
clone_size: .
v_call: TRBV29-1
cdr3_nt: TGCAGCGCGGAGACTAGCGGAGCCCCAGGGGGTACGCAGTATTTT
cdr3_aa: CSAETSGAPGGTQYF

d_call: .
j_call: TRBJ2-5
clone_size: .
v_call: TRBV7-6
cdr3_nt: TGTGCCAGCAGCCCGTGGGGTGGGAGTGGTAGCGAGACCCAGTACTTC
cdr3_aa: CASSPWGGSGSETQYF

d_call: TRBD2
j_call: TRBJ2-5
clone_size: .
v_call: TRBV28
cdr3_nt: TGTGCCAGCAGTTGGGGGGGACGAGAGACCCAGTACTTC
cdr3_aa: CASSWGGRETQYF